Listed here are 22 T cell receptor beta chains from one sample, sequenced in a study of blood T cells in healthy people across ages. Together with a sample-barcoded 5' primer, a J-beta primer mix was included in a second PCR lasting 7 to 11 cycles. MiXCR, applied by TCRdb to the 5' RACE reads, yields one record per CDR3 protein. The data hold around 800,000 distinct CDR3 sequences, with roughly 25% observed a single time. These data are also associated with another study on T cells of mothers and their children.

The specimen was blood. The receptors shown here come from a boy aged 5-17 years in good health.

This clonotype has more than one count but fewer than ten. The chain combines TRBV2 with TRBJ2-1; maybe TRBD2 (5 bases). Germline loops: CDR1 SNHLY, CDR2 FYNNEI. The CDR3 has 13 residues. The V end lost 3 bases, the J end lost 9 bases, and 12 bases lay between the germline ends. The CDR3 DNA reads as TGTGCCAGCAGTGAGGCCAGAGGAGGTGAGCAGTTCTTC. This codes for CASSEARGGEQFF.

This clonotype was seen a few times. The CDR3 is CASSYGTYYGYTF. The CDR3 coding sequence is TGTGCCAGCAGTTACGGCACCTACTATGGCTACACCTTC. The chain links TRBV6-5 to TRBJ1-2; D uncertain. CDR1 MNHEY and CDR2 SVGAGI come from the germline V gene. Trimming shortened V by 2 bases and J by 3 bases, and 7 bases separated the two germline ends. The CDR3 sequence is 13 residues long.

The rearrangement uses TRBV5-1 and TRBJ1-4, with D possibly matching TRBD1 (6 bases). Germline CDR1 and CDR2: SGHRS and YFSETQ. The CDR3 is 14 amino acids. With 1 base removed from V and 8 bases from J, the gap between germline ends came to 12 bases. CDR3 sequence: CASSLRTEGEKLFF. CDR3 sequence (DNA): TGCGCCAGCAGCTTGAGGACAGAGGGGGAAAAACTGTTTTTT. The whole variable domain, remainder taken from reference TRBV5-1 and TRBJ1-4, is KAGVTQTPRYLIKTRGQQVTLSCSPISGHRSVSWYQQTPGQGLQFLFEYFSETQRNKGNFPGRFSGRQFSNSRSEMNVSTLELGDSALYLCASSLRTEGEKLFFGSGTQLSVL.

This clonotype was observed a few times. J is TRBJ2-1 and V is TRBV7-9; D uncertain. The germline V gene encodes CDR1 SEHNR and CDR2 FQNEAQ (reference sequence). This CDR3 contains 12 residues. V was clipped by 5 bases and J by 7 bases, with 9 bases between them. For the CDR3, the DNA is TGTGCCAGCAGCCAGAAGTTGAATGAGCAGTTCTTC. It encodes CASSQKLNEQFF.

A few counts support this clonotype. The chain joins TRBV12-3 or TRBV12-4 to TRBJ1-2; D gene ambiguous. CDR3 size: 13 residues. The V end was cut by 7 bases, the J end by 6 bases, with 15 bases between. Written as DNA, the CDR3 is TGTGCCAGCAATCCGGACGGATACGATGGCTACACCTTC. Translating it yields CASNPDGYDGYTF.

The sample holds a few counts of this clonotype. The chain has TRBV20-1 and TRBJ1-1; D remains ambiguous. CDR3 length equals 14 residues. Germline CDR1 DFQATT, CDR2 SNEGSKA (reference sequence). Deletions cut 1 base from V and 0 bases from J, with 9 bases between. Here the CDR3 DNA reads TGCAGTGCTAGAGGGATGGGGATGAACACTGAAGCTTTCTTT. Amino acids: CSARGMGMNTEAFF.

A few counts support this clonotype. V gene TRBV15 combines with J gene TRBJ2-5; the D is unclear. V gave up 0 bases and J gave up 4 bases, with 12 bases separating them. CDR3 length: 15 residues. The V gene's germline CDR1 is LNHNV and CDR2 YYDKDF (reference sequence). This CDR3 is CATSRDGHFGETQYF. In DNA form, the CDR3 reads TGTGCCACCAGCAGAGACGGGCATTTTGGAGAGACCCAGTACTTC.

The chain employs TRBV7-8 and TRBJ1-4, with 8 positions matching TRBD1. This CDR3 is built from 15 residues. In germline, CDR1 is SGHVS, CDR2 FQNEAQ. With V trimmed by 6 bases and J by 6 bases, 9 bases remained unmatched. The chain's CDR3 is CASSTRDRFHEKLFF. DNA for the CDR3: TGTGCCAGCAGTACCCGGGACAGGTTTCATGAAAAACTGTTTTTT. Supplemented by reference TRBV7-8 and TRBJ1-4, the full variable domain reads GAGVSQSPRYKVAKRGQDVALRCDPISGHVSLFWYQQALGQGPEFLTYFQNEAQLDKSGLPSDRFFAERPEGSVSTLKIQRTQQEDSAVYLCASSTRDRFHEKLFFGSGTQLSVL.

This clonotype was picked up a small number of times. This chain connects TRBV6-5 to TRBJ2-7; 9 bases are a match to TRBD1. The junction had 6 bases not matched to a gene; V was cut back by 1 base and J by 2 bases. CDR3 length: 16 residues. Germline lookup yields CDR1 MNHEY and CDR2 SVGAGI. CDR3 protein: CASSYYSGQGTYEQYF. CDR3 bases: TGTGCCAGCAGTTACTATTCGGGACAGGGCACCTACGAGCAGTACTTC.

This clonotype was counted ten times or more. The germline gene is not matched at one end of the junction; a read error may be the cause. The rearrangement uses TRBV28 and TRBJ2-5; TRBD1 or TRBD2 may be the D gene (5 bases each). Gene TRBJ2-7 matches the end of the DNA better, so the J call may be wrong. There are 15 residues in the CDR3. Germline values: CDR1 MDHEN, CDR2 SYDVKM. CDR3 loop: CASSSGGRSSYEQYF. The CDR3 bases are TGTGCCAGTAGTTCTGGGGGTCGAAGCTCCTACGAGCAGTACTTC.

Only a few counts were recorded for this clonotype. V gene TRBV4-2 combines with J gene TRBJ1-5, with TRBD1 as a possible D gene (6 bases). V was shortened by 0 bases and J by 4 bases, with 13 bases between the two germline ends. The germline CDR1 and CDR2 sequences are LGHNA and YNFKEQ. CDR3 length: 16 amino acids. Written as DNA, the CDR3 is TGTGCCAGCAGCCAAGATCTGGGGACATATAATCAGCCCCAGCATTTT. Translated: CASSQDLGTYNQPQHF.

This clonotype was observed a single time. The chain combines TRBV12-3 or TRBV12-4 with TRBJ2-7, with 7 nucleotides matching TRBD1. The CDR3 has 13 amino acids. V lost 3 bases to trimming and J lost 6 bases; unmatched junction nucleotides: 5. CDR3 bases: TGTGCCAGCAGTTTTGACAGGGCCGGCGAGCAGTACTTC. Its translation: CASSFDRAGEQYF.

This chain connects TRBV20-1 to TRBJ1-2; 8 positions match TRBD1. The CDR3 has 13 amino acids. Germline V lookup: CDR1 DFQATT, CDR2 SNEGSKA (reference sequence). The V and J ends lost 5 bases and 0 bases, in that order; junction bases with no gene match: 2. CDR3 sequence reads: CSAAGGPNYGYTF. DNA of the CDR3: TGCAGTGCTGCAGGGGGCCCTAACTATGGCTACACCTTC.

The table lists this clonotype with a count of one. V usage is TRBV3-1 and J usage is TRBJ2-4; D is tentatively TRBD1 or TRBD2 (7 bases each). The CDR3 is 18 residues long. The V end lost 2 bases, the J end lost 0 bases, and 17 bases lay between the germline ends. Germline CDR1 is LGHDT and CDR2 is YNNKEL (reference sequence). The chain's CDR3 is CASSQLGGTAVAKNIQYF. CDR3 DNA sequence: TGTGCCAGCAGCCAACTGGGGGGGACAGCGGTAGCCAAAAACATTCAGTACTTC.

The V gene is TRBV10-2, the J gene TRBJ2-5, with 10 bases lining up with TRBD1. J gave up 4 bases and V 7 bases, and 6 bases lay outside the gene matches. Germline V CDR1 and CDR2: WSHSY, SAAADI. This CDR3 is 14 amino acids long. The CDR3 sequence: CASTGQGSRETQYF. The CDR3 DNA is TGCGCCAGCACGGGACAGGGGTCACGAGAGACCCAGTACTTC.

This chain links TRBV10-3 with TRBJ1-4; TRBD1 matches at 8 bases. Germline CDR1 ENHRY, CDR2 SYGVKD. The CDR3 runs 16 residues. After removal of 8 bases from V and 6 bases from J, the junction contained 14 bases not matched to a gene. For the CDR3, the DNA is TGTGCCATCTCCGGGACAGGCGCCAAGGAGGATGAAAAACTGTTTTTT. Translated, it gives CAISGTGAKEDEKLFF.

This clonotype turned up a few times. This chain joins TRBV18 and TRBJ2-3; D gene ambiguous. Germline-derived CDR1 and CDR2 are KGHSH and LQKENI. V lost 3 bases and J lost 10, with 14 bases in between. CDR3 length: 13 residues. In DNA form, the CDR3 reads TGTGCCAGCTCACCTCTCTTAGACGAACCGCAGTATTTT. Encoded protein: CASSPLLDEPQYF. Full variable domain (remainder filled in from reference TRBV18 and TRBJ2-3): NAGVMQNPRHLVRRRGQEARLRCSPMKGHSHVYWYRQLPEEGLKFMVYLQKENIIDESGMPKERFSAEFPKEGPSILRIQQVVRGDSAAYFCASSPLLDEPQYFGPGTRLTVL.

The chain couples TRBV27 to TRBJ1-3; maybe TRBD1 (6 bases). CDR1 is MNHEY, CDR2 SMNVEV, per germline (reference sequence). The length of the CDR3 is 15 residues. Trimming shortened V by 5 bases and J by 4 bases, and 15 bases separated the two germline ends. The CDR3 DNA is TGTGCCAGCAGTCCCTCGGACAGATTCGGAAACACCATATATTTT. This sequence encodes CASSPSDRFGNTIYF.

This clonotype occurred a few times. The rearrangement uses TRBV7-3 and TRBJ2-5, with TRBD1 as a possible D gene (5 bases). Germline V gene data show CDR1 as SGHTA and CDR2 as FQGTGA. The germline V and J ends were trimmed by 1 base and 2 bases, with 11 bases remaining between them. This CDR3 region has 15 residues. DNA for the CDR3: TGTGCCAGCAGCTTAAGTGCCCAGGGTCAAGAGACCCAGTACTTC. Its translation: CASSLSAQGQETQYF. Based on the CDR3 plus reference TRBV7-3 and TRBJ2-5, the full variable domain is GAGVSQTPSNKVTEKGKYVELRCDPISGHTALYWYRQSLGQGPEFLIYFQGTGAADDSGLPNDRFFAVRPEGSVSTLKIQRTERGDSAVYLCASSLSAQGQETQYFGPGTRLLVL.

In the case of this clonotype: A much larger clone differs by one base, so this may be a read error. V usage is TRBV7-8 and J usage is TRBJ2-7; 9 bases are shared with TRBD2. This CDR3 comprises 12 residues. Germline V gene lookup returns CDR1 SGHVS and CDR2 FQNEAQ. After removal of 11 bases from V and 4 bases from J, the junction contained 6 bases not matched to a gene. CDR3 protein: CACGGAKYEQYF. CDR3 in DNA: TGTGCCTGCGGGGGGGCCAAGTACGAGCAGTACTTC.

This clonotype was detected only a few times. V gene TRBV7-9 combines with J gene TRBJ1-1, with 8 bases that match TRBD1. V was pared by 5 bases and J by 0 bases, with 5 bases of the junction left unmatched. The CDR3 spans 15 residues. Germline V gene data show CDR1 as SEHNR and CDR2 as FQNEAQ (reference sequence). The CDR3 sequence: CASSTPDRVNTEAFF. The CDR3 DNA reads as TGTGCCAGCAGCACCCCGGACAGGGTGAACACTGAAGCTTTCTTT. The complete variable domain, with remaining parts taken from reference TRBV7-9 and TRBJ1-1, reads DTGVSQNPRHKITKRGQNVTFRCDPISEHNRLYWYRQTLGQGPEFLTYFQNEAQLEKSRLLSDRFSAERPKGSFSTLEIQRTEQGDSAMYLCASSTPDRVNTEAFFGQGTRLTVV.

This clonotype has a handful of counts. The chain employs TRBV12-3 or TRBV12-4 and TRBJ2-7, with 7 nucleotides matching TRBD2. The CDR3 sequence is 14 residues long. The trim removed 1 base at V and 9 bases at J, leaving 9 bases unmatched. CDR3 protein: CASSLGGGVSGQYF. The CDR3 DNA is TGTGCCAGCAGTTTAGGCGGGGGAGTTTCAGGGCAGTACTTC.